The rows below give T cell receptor beta chains drawn from one sample of a study of blood T cell repertoires in COVID-19. The method was immunoSEQ multiplex PCR; TCRdb's version includes in-frame clones alone and lacks a portion of them. The profile covers under 150,000 clones, with roughly 84% appearing a single time and more than 3% taken by the ten largest. The sequencing sample was made of peripheral blood. Source of these receptors: a middle-aged man with acute or convalescent COVID-19. CDR3s include the opening cysteine and the closing phenylalanine or tryptophan. Each record gives: D gene, J gene, clone size, V gene, CDR3 DNA, CDR3 protein. The D gene is left open where the match is weak. Size tells how often a clone was seen (once, few, many) or the class of an expanded clone, and some rows leave it out.

. | TRBJ2-7 | . | TRBV5-1 | TGCGCCAGCCGACTGGACAGTTACGAGCAGTACTTC | CASRLDSYEQYF
TRBD1 | TRBJ2-7 | . | TRBV5-5 | TGTGCCAGCAGGCCCGGGACAGGGGTCGTGGGCGAGCAGTACTTC | CASRPGTGVVGEQYF
TRBD1 | TRBJ1-1 | . | TRBV7-3 | TGTGCCAGCAGCCCCCGCCCGGACAGGGGCTCTTGGACTGAAGCTTTCTTT | CASSPRPDRGSWTEAFF
TRBD1 | TRBJ2-7 | . | TRBV19 | TGTGCCAGTAGTAGGGGACAGGGCAGTACCTACGAGCAGTACTTC | CASSRGQGSTYEQYF
TRBD2 | TRBJ2-3 | . | TRBV7-3 | TGTGCCAGCAGCCGGGGACTAGCGGGCACAGATACGCAGTATTTT | CASSRGLAGTDTQYF
. | TRBJ1-2 | . | TRBV24-1 | TGTGCCACCAGTCAACATGCTAACTATGGCTACACCTTC | CATSQHANYGYTF
. | TRBJ1-2 | . | TRBV29-1 | TGCAGCTCCTCTATCGGGGTGAGCGGCTACACCTTC | CSSSIGVSGYTF
. | TRBJ1-5 | . | TRBV7-8 | TGTGCCAGCAGCTTACGAGACAGTTCCGCTAGCAATCAGCCCCAGCATTTT | CASSLRDSSASNQPQHF
. | TRBJ1-2 | . | TRBV5-1 | TGCGCCAGCAGCTTGGATCAGGGGAGAGGCTATGGCTACACCTTC | CASSLDQGRGYGYTF
. | TRBJ2-7 | . | TRBV27 | TGTGCCAGCAGTTTAACACAGTCCTACGAGCAGTACTTC | CASSLTQSYEQYF
TRBD2 | TRBJ2-3 | . | TRBV5-1 | TGCGCCAGCAGCTTGGGGATAGCGGGGGGTATAACAGATACGCAGTATTTT | CASSLGIAGGITDTQYF
. | TRBJ1-6 | few | TRBV3-1/TRBV3-2 | TGTGCCAGCAGCCCAAGGGGGTATAATTCACCCCTCCACTTT | CASSPRGYNSPLHF
. | TRBJ2-5 | . | TRBV7-8 | TGTGCCAGCAGCCCTAGGGAGACCCAGTACTTC | CASSPRETQYF
. | TRBJ1-2 | . | TRBV21-1 | TGTGCCAGCAGCAAAGGCTTATTTGGTAGAGTAAACTATGGCTACACCTTC | CASSKGLFGRVNYGYTF
TRBD1 | TRBJ2-7 | . | TRBV19 | TGTGCCAGTAGTGGGGCTCAGGGGGTCTACGAGCAGTACTTC | CASSGAQGVYEQYF
TRBD1 | TRBJ2-7 | few | TRBV6-5 | TGTGCCAGCAGGGCCGACAGGGGCTACGAGCAGTACTTC | CASRADRGYEQYF
. | TRBJ2-5 | . | TRBV9 | TGTGCCAGCAGCGTAGGACGGAGCCAAGAGACCCAGTACTTC | CASSVGRSQETQYF
TRBD2 | TRBJ2-3 | once | TRBV15 | TGTGCCACCAGCAGAGATCGGAGGACTAGCGGGGGCACTAGCACAGATACGCAGTATTTT | CATSRDRRTSGGTSTDTQYF
. | TRBJ2-5 | . | TRBV9 | TGTGCCAGCAGCGGAGGGGGGAGTGGACAGGAAGAGACCCAGTACTTC | CASSGGGSGQEETQYF
TRBD1 | TRBJ1-1 | . | TRBV6-5 | TGTGCCAGCACGGACAGGGGTAATGAAGCTTTCTTT | CASTDRGNEAFF
TRBD1 | TRBJ1-1 | . | TRBV6-5 | TGTGCCAGCGGCAGACAGGGTGGGACCACTGAAGCTTTCTTT | CASGRQGGTTEAFF
TRBD1 | TRBJ2-1 | . | TRBV5-6 | TGTGCCAGCAGCTTGGGAATTGGGACAGGATTATTTGCCGTTGAGCAGTTCTTC | CASSLGIGTGLFAVEQFF
. | TRBJ1-4 | . | TRBV19 | TGTGCCAGTACCGATCGGAGGGGATTTGAAAAACTGTTTTTT | CASTDRRGFEKLFF
TRBD2 | TRBJ2-7 | . | TRBV11-2 | TGTGCCAGCAGCATTAGCGGGGGCTACGAGCAGTACTTC | CASSISGGYEQYF
. | TRBJ2-1 | . | TRBV27 | TGTGCCAGCAGTTTAAAGGGGGTAAATGAGCAGTTCTTC | CASSLKGVNEQFF
TRBD2 | TRBJ2-3 | . | TRBV18 | TGTGCCAGCTCACCTCTAGCGGGGGGCACAGATACGCAGTATTTT | CASSPLAGGTDTQYF
TRBD1 | TRBJ1-1 | . | TRBV29-1 | TGCAGCGTCGAGGACAGGAGACTAATCTTT | CSVEDRRLIF
TRBD1 | TRBJ1-2 | . | TRBV7-2 | TGTGCCAGCAGCCCGGGGACAGCGAACTATGGCTACACCTTC | CASSPGTANYGYTF
TRBD1 | TRBJ1-6 | . | TRBV7-2 | TGTGCCAGCAGCTCCCCTCGGACAGGGACTTCACCCCTCCACTTT | CASSSPRTGTSPLHF
TRBD1 | TRBJ2-5 | few | TRBV7-9 | TGTGCCAGCAGCTTAGAGGCCCAGGGGGCGCTTCGAGAGACCCAGTACTTC | CASSLEAQGALRETQYF
. | TRBJ1-2 | . | TRBV12-3/TRBV12-4 | TGTGCCAGCAGACGCTCACTGAACTATGGCTACACCTTC | CASRRSLNYGYTF
. | TRBJ2-3 | . | TRBV16 | TGTGCCAGCAGCCAATCGAATTCCGGGGATACGCAGTATTTT | CASSQSNSGDTQYF
. | TRBJ1-1 | . | TRBV18 | TGTGCCAGCTCACCAGACGGGTCGCCCACTGAAGCTTTCTTT | CASSPDGSPTEAFF
TRBD1 | TRBJ2-7 | . | TRBV11-1 | TGTGCCAGCAGCTTAGGACAGGGGGGTGAGCAGTACTTC | CASSLGQGGEQYF
TRBD1 | TRBJ1-5 | . | TRBV19 | TGTGCCAGTAGCGTAGACAGGGGTCAGCCCCAGCATTTT | CASSVDRGQPQHF
TRBD1 | TRBJ1-2 | once | TRBV3-1/TRBV3-2 | TGTGCCAGCAGCCCGAACAGGGGTGGCTACACCTTC | CASSPNRGGYTF
. | TRBJ2-3 | . | TRBV20-1 | TGCAGTGCTAGTTTCCCTACCACAGATACGCAGTATTTT | CSASFPTTDTQYF
. | TRBJ2-7 | . | TRBV7-9 | TGTGCCATAGGACAGACCTACGAGCAGTACTTC | CAIGQTYEQYF
TRBD1 | TRBJ2-3 | . | TRBV25-1 | TGTGCCAGCAGTCCTACCCAGGGGGTAAACACAGATACGCAGTATTTT | CASSPTQGVNTDTQYF
TRBD1 | TRBJ1-1 | . | TRBV7-8 | TGTGCCAGCAGCTGGGGACAGGGTGGCACTGAAGCTTTCTTT | CASSWGQGGTEAFF
. | TRBJ2-1 | . | TRBV6-2/TRBV6-3 | TGTGCCAGCAGTTGGGGCAGTGAGCAGTTCTTC | CASSWGSEQFF
. | TRBJ1-6 | once | TRBV19 | TGTGCCAGTAGTTCATCGACAGATTCACCCCTCCACTTT | CASSSSTDSPLHF
TRBD2 | TRBJ2-3 | . | TRBV9 | TGTGCCAGCAGCAAAGCGGGGTTTAGCACAGATACGCAGTATTTT | CASSKAGFSTDTQYF
TRBD1 | TRBJ1-2 | . | TRBV2 | TGTGCCAGCAGCGCGGGACAGGGAGGGGATGGCTACACCTTC | CASSAGQGGDGYTF
. | TRBJ1-4 | . | TRBV19 | TGTGCCAGTAGAAACTGGGAGACTGGTGAAAAACTGTTTTTT | CASRNWETGEKLFF